One sample yielded the 7 T cell receptor beta chains listed below, sequenced in a study of T cells in Graves' hyperthyroidism and ophthalmopathy. Amplified TCR beta CDR3 regions derived from RNA transcripts. The study used the HTBI primer set for a first-round RT-PCR of the TCR CDR3. One entry per CDR3 protein, called by TCRdb with MiXCR from the multiplex PCR reads. The sample carries about 210,000 distinct CDR3 sequences, about 16% recorded once. Sample: blood. These TCRs come from a man aged 35 to 55 with Graves' hyperthyroidism.

This clonotype was detected ten times or more. The genes are TRBV11-2 and TRBJ1-1, with TRBD1 as a possible D gene (6 bases). V was clipped by 0 bases and J by 1 base, with 12 bases between them. This CDR3 contains 16 residues. From germline, CDR1 is SGHAT and CDR2 FQNNGV. The CDR3, as DNA: TGTGCCAGCAGCTTAGATGGCAGGGGCTGGAACACTGAAGCTTTCTTT. It codes for CASSLDGRGWNTEAFF.

There are many counts of this clonotype. The chain combines TRBV24-1 with TRBJ2-1; a possible D gene is TRBD1 (6 bases). V was cut by 5 bases and J by 5 bases, with 21 bases left in between. Germline CDR1 reads KGHDR; CDR2 reads SFDVKD. This CDR3 has 17 amino acids. DNA of the CDR3: TGTGCCACCAGTGCTACCCCAGGACAGCCTCGTCACAATGAGCAGTTCTTC. It specifies CATSATPGQPRHNEQFF.

This clonotype was counted ten times or more. The chain carries TRBV7-8 and TRBJ1-1; D may be TRBD1 (5 bases). The CDR3 consists of 15 residues. The germline V gene has CDR1 SGHVS and CDR2 FQNEAQ. The V end was cut by 1 base, the J end by 0 bases, with 9 bases between. Here the CDR3 reads CASSLGGLLNTEAFF. CDR3 DNA sequence: TGTGCCAGCAGCTTAGGGGGACTGTTGAACACTGAAGCTTTCTTT.

This clonotype has just a few counts. The chain has TRBV6-5 and TRBJ2-1; D uncertain. The V end was cut by 7 bases, the J end by 9 bases, with 10 bases between. The germline V gene encodes CDR1 MNHEY and CDR2 SVGAGI. The CDR3 has 11 residues. CDR3 nucleotide sequence: TGTGCCAGCACCGATATAGGTGAGCAGTTCTTC. Translated, it gives CASTDIGEQFF.

This clonotype occurred many times. V and J are TRBV6-1 and TRBJ1-1, with D tentatively TRBD1 (6 bases). This CDR3 comprises 16 residues. The germline V and J ends were trimmed by 6 bases and 5 bases, with 22 bases remaining between them. CDR1 and CDR2 (germline): MNHNS, SASEGT. CDR3 sequence: CASRTGGGRGGTEAFF. The CDR3 DNA sequence: TGTGCCAGCAGGACCGGGGGGGGGCGAGGGGGGACTGAAGCTTTCTTT.

This clonotype was observed a single time. A much larger clonotype is one base distant, so this may be a read error. The genes are TRBV4-2 and TRBJ1-1; no clear D. The CDR3 runs 13 residues. CDR1 is LGHNA and CDR2 is YNFKEQ in the germline V gene. CDR3 loop: CASGQDPDTEAFF. The CDR3 region has the DNA TGTGCCAGCGGCCAAGATCCGGACACTGAAGCTTTCTTT.

The chain carries TRBV10-3 and TRBJ2-7; D is unclear. V was cut by 0 bases and J by 1 base, with 7 bases left in between. This CDR3 is built from 14 residues. Germline lookup yields CDR1 ENHRY and CDR2 SYGVKD. The CDR3 nucleotides are TGTGCCATCAGTGAGTCCGACAAGTCCTACGAGCAGTACTTC. Translated, it gives CAISESDKSYEQYF.